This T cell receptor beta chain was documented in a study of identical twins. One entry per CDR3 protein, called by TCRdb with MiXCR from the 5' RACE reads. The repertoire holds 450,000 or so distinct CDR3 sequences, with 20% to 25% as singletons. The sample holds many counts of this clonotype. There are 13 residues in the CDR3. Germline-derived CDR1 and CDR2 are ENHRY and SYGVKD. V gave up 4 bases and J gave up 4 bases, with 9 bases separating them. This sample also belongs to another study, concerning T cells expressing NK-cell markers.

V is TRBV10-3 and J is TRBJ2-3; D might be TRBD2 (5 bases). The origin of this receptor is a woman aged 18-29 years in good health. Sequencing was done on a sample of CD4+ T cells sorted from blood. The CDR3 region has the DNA TGTGCCATCAGTGGAGGAGCGGCAGATACGCAGTATTTT. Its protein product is CAISGGAADTQYF.